Ten or more counts support the clone carrying this T cell receptor (beta chain). Its antigen is still unknown. The entry originates in a study of T cells in Graves' hyperthyroidism and ophthalmopathy. Study-wide results and caveats: A model of 13 V-J pairs discriminated ophthalmopathy from stable hyperthyroidism. Most clonotypes expanded in the thyroid (above 0.001) were also present in blood.

Authors of the study amplified TCR beta CDR3 regions from RNA transcripts. First-round RT-PCR of the TCR CDR3 relied on the HTBI primer set. TCRdb fed the multiplex PCR reads into MiXCR, producing one record per CDR3 protein. The sample holds about 300,000 distinct CDR3 sequences, 25% seen once. The V gene's germline CDR1 is MGHDK and CDR2 SYGVNS. The CDR3 is made up of 14 amino acids. V was shortened by 10 bases and J by 0 bases, with 13 bases between the two germline ends. Blood was obtained at the first hyperthyroidism diagnosis, which preceded any ophthalmopathy symptoms. The origin of this receptor is a man between 40 and 49 years old with Graves' hyperthyroidism that later progressed to Graves' ophthalmopathy. The source material was blood. J is TRBJ1-5 and V is TRBV25-1, with D unclear. CDR3 coding DNA: TGTGCCACCGCGGCCGATTATAGCAATCAGCCCCAGCATTTT. Residues: CATAADYSNQPQHF.